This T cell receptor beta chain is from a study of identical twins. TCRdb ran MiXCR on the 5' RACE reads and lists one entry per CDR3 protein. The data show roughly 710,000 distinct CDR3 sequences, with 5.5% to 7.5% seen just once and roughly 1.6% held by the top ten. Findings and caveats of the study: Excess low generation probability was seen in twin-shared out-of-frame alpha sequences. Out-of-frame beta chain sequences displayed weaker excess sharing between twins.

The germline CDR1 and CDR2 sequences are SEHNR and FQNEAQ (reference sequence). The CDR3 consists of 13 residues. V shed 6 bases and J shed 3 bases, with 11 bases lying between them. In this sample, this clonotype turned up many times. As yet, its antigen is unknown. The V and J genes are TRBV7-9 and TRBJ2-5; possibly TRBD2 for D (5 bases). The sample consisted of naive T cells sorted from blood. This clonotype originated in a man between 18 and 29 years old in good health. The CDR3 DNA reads TGTGCCAGCAGATCCGGGATCGAAGAGACCCAGTACTTC. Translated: CASRSGIEETQYF. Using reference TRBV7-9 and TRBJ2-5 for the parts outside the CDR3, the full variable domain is DTGVSQNPRHKITKRGQNVTFRCDPISEHNRLYWYRQTLGQGPEFLTYFQNEAQLEKSRLLSDRFSAERPKGSFSTLEIQRTEQGDSAMYLCASRSGIEETQYFGPGTRLLVL.